This TCR beta chain emerged from a study of blood T cell repertoires in COVID-19. Only in-frame clones appear in the TCRdb table, and some are missing; sequencing was by immunoSEQ multiplex PCR. In the table there are over 200,000 clones, approximately 90% of which are singletons. The CDR3 totals 15 residues. Germline V lookup: CDR1 MNHNS, CDR2 SASEGT. With V trimmed by 1 base and J by 7 bases, 5 bases remained unmatched. This TCR derives from a man aged 55 to 70 with COVID-19, enrolled during active disease. The V and J genes are TRBV6-1 and TRBJ1-4; 8 bases fit TRBD1. Sequences were obtained from peripheral blood. CDR3 in amino acids: CASSEGGTGGEKLFF. The CDR3 nucleotides read TGTGCCAGCAGTGAAGGGGGCACAGGGGGTGAAAAACTGTTTTTT.